Many counts were recorded for the clone carrying this T cell receptor (beta chain). The entry originates in a study of spatial heterogeneity in lung cancer. Time point noted: sample taken at primary tumor resection. Sequencing was performed on whole RNA extracted from tumor and nontumor lung tissue, or from frozen PBMC, and the material was left unsorted. MiXCR, run by TCRdb on the 5' RACE reads, gives a single entry per CDR3 protein. The sample lists 1,500 to 2,000 distinct CDR3 sequences, approximately 27% seen once, with 52% in the top ten. This specimen was PBMCs, taken at surgery. This TCR was sampled from a male donor with early-stage non-small cell lung cancer.

CDR3 coding DNA: TGTGCCAGCAGCCTCGGTCCTCAGCCCCAGCATTTT. Translation: CASSLGPQPQHF. The chain combines TRBV12-3 or TRBV12-4 with TRBJ1-5; D remains unclear. CDR3 length equals 12 residues. The V end lost 6 bases, the J end lost 6 bases, and 9 bases lay between the germline ends.